This passage covers 19 T cell receptor beta chains from one sample sequenced in a study of identical twins. TCRdb fed the 5' RACE reads into MiXCR, producing one record per CDR3 protein. The repertoire includes just under 550,000 distinct CDR3 sequences, roughly 15% of them detected once, and less than 0.5% sits in the top ten. The same specimen was also included in a second study, on yellow fever vaccine responses in identical twins.

The sample comprised CD4+ T cells sorted from blood. These receptors originate from a woman younger than 35 in good health.

There are a few counts of this clonotype. V is TRBV19 and J is TRBJ1-1, with D possibly TRBD1 on 6 matching bases. V was trimmed by 2 bases and J by 1 base, leaving 8 bases between them. Looked up from germline, CDR1 is LNHDA and CDR2 is SQIVND (reference sequence). CDR3 length: 14 residues. The CDR3 is CASSISGQNTEAFF. The CDR3 DNA reads TGTGCCAGTAGTATATCGGGACAGAACACTGAAGCTTTCTTT.

The chain joins TRBV5-1 to TRBJ2-6; D might be TRBD1 or TRBD2, each matching 6 bases. V was clipped by 2 bases and J by 0 bases, with 24 bases between them. The germline CDR1 and CDR2 sequences are SGHRS and YFSETQ. The CDR3 covers 21 residues. CDR3 residues: CASSFLRGGGQNLSGANVLTF. The CDR3 bases are TGCGCCAGCAGCTTTTTAAGGGGAGGAGGACAGAACCTCTCTGGGGCCAACGTCCTGACTTTC.

The chain recombines TRBV3-1 with TRBJ2-1; 8 nucleotides align to TRBD2. The CDR3 loop spans 16 amino acids. After removal of 0 bases from V and 9 bases from J, the junction contained 10 bases not matched to a gene. Germline V gene data show CDR1 as LGHDT and CDR2 as YNNKEL (reference sequence). The chain's CDR3 is CASSQDGRGGLVEQFF. The CDR3 coding sequence is TGTGCCAGCAGCCAAGATGGTCGGGGGGGGTTGGTTGAGCAGTTCTTC.

The chain recombines TRBV10-3 with TRBJ2-7; either TRBD1 or TRBD2 may supply D (5 bases each). This CDR3 has 12 residues. Trimming shortened V by 4 bases and J by 3 bases, and 7 bases separated the two germline ends. CDR1 is ENHRY and CDR2 is SYGVKD in the germline V gene. This chain's CDR3 is CAISGGSYEQYF. The CDR3 nucleotides are TGTGCCATCAGTGGGGGGAGCTACGAGCAGTACTTC.

This clonotype was counted only a few times. The V and J genes are TRBV7-9 and TRBJ1-3; the D gene is possibly TRBD1 (6 bases). Germline CDR1 SEHNR, CDR2 FQNEAQ (reference sequence). This CDR3 is built from 15 residues. V lost 5 bases, J lost 0 bases, and 11 bases lay in between. CDR3 sequence: CASSRRDTSGNTIYF. The DNA of the CDR3 is TGTGCCAGCAGCCGCCGGGACACCTCTGGAAACACCATATATTTT.

This clonotype has just a few counts. As DNA, the CDR3 is TGTGCCAGCAGCACTGGGCTACTCAGCGCTTTCTTT. Its protein product is CASSTGLLSAFF. The chain has TRBV12-3 or TRBV12-4 and TRBJ1-1; D uncertain. The V and J ends lost 6 bases and 11 bases respectively, with 16 bases between them. The CDR3 extends over 12 amino acids.

This clonotype has a handful of counts. The rearrangement uses TRBV10-2 and TRBJ2-7, with 9 bases that match TRBD1. The germline gives CDR1 WSHSY, CDR2 SAAADI. This CDR3 has 14 amino acids. Trimming took 6 bases from V and 3 from J; bases not matched to a gene: 6. The CDR3 spells CASRYDRGSYEQYF. Written as DNA, the CDR3 is TGCGCCAGCAGGTATGACAGGGGGAGCTACGAGCAGTACTTC.

This clonotype showed up many times. This chain connects TRBV29-1 to TRBJ2-7; D unclear. The CDR3 covers 13 residues. V was shortened by 1 base and J by 7 bases, with 14 bases between the two germline ends. Per the germline V gene, CDR1 is SQVTM and CDR2 is ANQGSEA. The CDR3 sequence: CSVEGPGTREQYF. The CDR3 DNA reads TGCAGCGTTGAAGGGCCGGGCACAAGAGAGCAGTACTTC.

This clonotype occurred a few times. V and J are TRBV10-3 and TRBJ1-5; 8 positions agree with TRBD1. Germline V gene lookup returns CDR1 ENHRY and CDR2 SYGVKD. V lost 11 bases, J lost 3 bases, and 6 bases stayed unmatched. This CDR3 is built from 13 residues. The CDR3 sequence is CAVRDRLNQPQHF. The CDR3 coding sequence is TGTGCCGTCCGGGACAGGCTCAATCAGCCCCAGCATTTT.

This clonotype was counted only a few times. This chain connects TRBV5-1 to TRBJ2-5; 8 bases match TRBD1. Trimming cost V 5 bases and J 0 bases; bases outside gene matches: 0. The CDR3 is 13 residues long. The V gene's germline CDR1 is SGHRS and CDR2 YFSETQ. The CDR3 nucleotides read TGCGCCAGCAGGGGACAGGACCAAGAGACCCAGTACTTC. It codes for CASRGQDQETQYF.

This clonotype was counted a few times. The genes are TRBV7-9 and TRBJ2-1, with 8 positions matching TRBD2. V trimming: 1 base; J trimming: 5 bases; junction bases outside the gene matches: 10. This CDR3 has 17 residues. Germline V gene data show CDR1 as SEHNR and CDR2 as FQNEAQ (reference sequence). As DNA, the CDR3 is TGTGCCAGCAGCTTAGGCTCCTTAGCGGGGAGGAACAATGAGCAGTTCTTC. This encodes CASSLGSLAGRNNEQFF.

In this sample, this clonotype turned up a few times. The rearrangement links TRBV12-3 or TRBV12-4 to TRBJ1-1, with D perhaps matching TRBD1 (5 bases). Trimming cost V 7 bases and J 11 bases, with 23 bases left between them. The CDR3 sequence is 14 residues long. The CDR3 DNA sequence: TGTGCCAGCACCCGTAGAGGGACTGACCTTGGGGCTTTCTTT. The encoded protein is CASTRRGTDLGAFF.

This chain links TRBV12-3 or TRBV12-4 with TRBJ2-2; tentative D call: TRBD2 (7 bases). V was clipped by 7 bases and J by 4 bases, with 16 bases between them. The CDR3 has 15 residues. The CDR3 sequence is CASIRGARGTGELFF. DNA for the CDR3: TGTGCCAGCATACGGGGGGCGCGAGGCACCGGGGAGCTGTTTTTT.

The genes are TRBV12-3 or TRBV12-4 and TRBJ2-2, with 10 bases fitting TRBD2. With 0 bases clipped from V and 4 bases from J, the junction kept 2 bases outside the gene matches. The CDR3 sequence is 16 residues long. CDR3 loop: CASSLALAGVTGELFF. The CDR3 coding sequence is TGTGCCAGCAGTTTAGCGCTAGCGGGAGTCACCGGGGAGCTGTTTTTT.

The V and J genes are TRBV5-5 and TRBJ2-7; no clear D. CDR3 length equals 14 residues. With 2 bases removed from V and 2 bases from J, the gap between germline ends came to 11 bases. CDR1 is SGHKS and CDR2 is YYEKEE in the germline V gene (reference sequence). The CDR3 loop is CASSFTAPAYEQYV. The CDR3 region has the DNA TGTGCCAGCAGCTTTACAGCCCCCGCCTACGAGCAGTACGTC.

The chain carries TRBV20-1 and TRBJ2-1; unclear D gene. V gave up 0 bases and J gave up 8 bases, with 14 bases separating them. Germline CDR1 is DFQATT and CDR2 is SNEGSKA (reference sequence). The CDR3 length is 14 residues. CDR3 in amino acids: CSARDSNAFDEQFF. CDR3 DNA sequence: TGCAGTGCTAGAGATTCGAATGCATTCGATGAGCAGTTCTTC.

The V gene is TRBV3-1, the J gene TRBJ1-1; no clear D. Per the germline V gene, CDR1 is LGHDT and CDR2 is YNNKEL (reference sequence). The CDR3 is 14 amino acids. V dropped 3 bases and J dropped 1 base, with 9 bases sitting between them. CDR3 DNA: TGTGCCAGCAGCCACTTCTTGGAGAACACTGAAGCTTTCTTT. Its protein product is CASSHFLENTEAFF.

The V call is TRBV28, the J call TRBJ2-7; the D gene is possibly TRBD2 (5 bases). This CDR3 has 15 residues. Looked up from germline, CDR1 is MDHEN and CDR2 is SYDVKM. Trimming removed 2 bases at V and 7 bases at J, with 18 bases between. The CDR3 spells CASSLLWSRRREQYV. For the CDR3, the DNA is TGTGCCAGCAGTTTACTGTGGAGTCGAAGGAGGGAGCAGTACGTC.

This clonotype was seen more than once but under ten times. The rearrangement uses TRBV12-3 or TRBV12-4 and TRBJ2-7; TRBD1 matches 7 bases. V trimming: 5 bases; J trimming: 4 bases; junction bases outside the gene matches: 14. This CDR3 is 16 amino acids long. CDR3: CASSAPDREDMYEQYF. The CDR3 DNA sequence: TGTGCCAGCAGTGCCCCCGACAGGGAAGACATGTACGAGCAGTACTTC.